The source of this TCR beta chain is a study of T cells after yellow fever vaccination. V lost 3 bases and J lost 10; bases outside the gene matches: 19. Germline CDR1 reads DFQATT; CDR2 reads SNEGSKA (reference sequence). The CDR3 runs to 16 residues. TCRdb reprocessed the 5' RACE reads with MiXCR, giving one entry per CDR3 protein. Here the sample spans 400,000 or so distinct CDR3 sequences, 6.2% being singletons. This sequence was found in a man between 25 and 39 years old who received the YFV17D yellow fever vaccine. This specimen was PBMCs, taken 5 days after the yellow fever booster vaccination. This chain links TRBV20-1 with TRBJ2-3; 7 nucleotides line up with TRBD2. CDR3 DNA sequence: TGCAGTGCTAGTTCTCCAGGATCCAAAGCGGGACTTGCGCAGTATTTT. Its protein is CSASSPGSKAGLAQYF.